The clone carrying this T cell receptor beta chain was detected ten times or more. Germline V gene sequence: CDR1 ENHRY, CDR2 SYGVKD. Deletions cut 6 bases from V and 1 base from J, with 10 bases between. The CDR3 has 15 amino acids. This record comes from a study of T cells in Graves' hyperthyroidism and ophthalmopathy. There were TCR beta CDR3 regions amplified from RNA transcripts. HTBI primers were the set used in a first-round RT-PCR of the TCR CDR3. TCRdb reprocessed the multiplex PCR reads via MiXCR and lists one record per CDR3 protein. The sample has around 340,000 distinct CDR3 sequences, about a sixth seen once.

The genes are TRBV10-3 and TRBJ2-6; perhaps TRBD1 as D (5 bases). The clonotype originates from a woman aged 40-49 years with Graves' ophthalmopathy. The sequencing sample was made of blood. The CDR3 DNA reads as TGTGCCATCAGGGACCCAGGGTCTGGGGCCAACGTCCTGACTTTC. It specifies CAIRDPGSGANVLTF.